What follows are 27 T cell receptor beta chains derived from one specimen sequenced in a study of T cells in Graves' hyperthyroidism and ophthalmopathy. RNA transcripts were the template for amplifying TCR beta CDR3 regions. Researchers ran a first-round RT-PCR on the TCR CDR3 using the HTBI primer set. TCRdb itself ran the multiplex PCR reads through MiXCR, one entry per CDR3 protein. Of 600,000 to 850,000 distinct CDR3 sequences in the sample, roughly a sixth are singletons; the top ten hold roughly 17%. The sequencing sample was made of blood. The receptors shown here come from a woman aged 45-60 years with Graves' hyperthyroidism that later progressed to Graves' ophthalmopathy.

A note on this clonotype: The germline gene is not matched at one end of the junction; a read error may be the cause. The chain has TRBV10-3 and TRBJ1-6, with TRBD1 matching 7 bases. This CDR3 region has 14 residues. Germline assignment: CDR1 ENHRY and CDR2 SYGVKD. The chain's CDR3 is CAIRSRGEDSPPHF. The CDR3 DNA reads as TGTGCCATCAGGTCCAGGGGGGAGGATTCACCCCCCCACTTT.

This clonotype came up a few times. The chain is built from TRBV5-1 and TRBJ1-2, with 8 bases that match TRBD1. CDR1 and CDR2 (germline): SGHRS, YFSETQ. The CDR3 is 15 amino acids. After removal of 0 bases from V and 4 bases from J, the junction contained 5 bases not matched to a gene. The CDR3 region is CASSLDGQGFYGYTF. CDR3 coding DNA: TGCGCCAGCAGCTTGGATGGACAGGGATTCTATGGCTACACCTTC.

This sequence joins TRBV11-2 and TRBJ1-3; unclear D gene. V was trimmed by 0 bases and J by 0 bases, leaving 9 bases between them. CDR3 length: 16 residues. Germline assignment: CDR1 SGHAT and CDR2 FQNNGV. CDR3 residues: CASSLERRISGNTIYF. CDR3 nucleotide sequence: TGTGCCAGCAGCTTAGAGAGGAGGATCTCTGGAAACACCATATATTTT.

This clonotype was seen more than once but under ten times. The chain carries TRBV10-3 and TRBJ2-1, with 10 bases lining up with TRBD1. V shed 6 bases and J 5 bases; nucleotides not matched to a gene: 7. The CDR3 loop spans 15 amino acids. CDR1 is ENHRY and CDR2 is SYGVKD in the germline V gene. The CDR3 reads CAIRNGTGEHNEQFF. The CDR3 region has the DNA TGTGCCATCAGGAACGGGACAGGGGAACACAATGAGCAGTTCTTC.

This clonotype was observed many times. The chain combines TRBV2 with TRBJ2-3; either TRBD1 or TRBD2 may fit D (5 bases each). The CDR3 has 16 amino acids. V was pared by 7 bases and J by 4 bases, with 21 bases between. The germline CDR1 and CDR2 sequences are SNHLY and FYNNEI. The CDR3 sequence: CASKRPILGRADTQYF. The CDR3 nucleotides are TGTGCCAGCAAGAGGCCGATTTTGGGGCGGGCAGATACGCAGTATTTT.

V gene TRBV6-1 combines with J gene TRBJ2-5; tentative D call: TRBD2 (6 bases). This CDR3 spans 19 amino acids. Germline values: CDR1 MNHNS, CDR2 SASEGT. Trimming stripped 6 bases from V and 4 bases from J, with 30 bases between. The CDR3 reads CASSQGGLPRFIIGETQYF. The CDR3 DNA sequence: TGTGCCAGCAGCCAAGGAGGGCTCCCAAGGTTCATAATCGGAGAGACCCAGTACTTC.

This clonotype was seen at least ten times. This chain uses TRBV12-3 or TRBV12-4 with TRBJ1-5; D is uncertain. V lost 0 bases and J lost 3, with 12 bases in between. The CDR3 is made up of 16 amino acids. CDR3 bases: TGTGCCAGCAGTTTAGCCGTGTCCAGGAACAATCAGCCCCAGCATTTT. It yields the protein CASSLAVSRNNQPQHF.

This chain links TRBV19 with TRBJ2-5, with 9 bases lining up with TRBD1. CDR3 size: 15 residues. Germline V gene data show CDR1 as LNHDA and CDR2 as SQIVND (reference sequence). Unmatched junction bases numbered 8, after V lost 6 bases and J lost 3 bases. DNA of the CDR3: TGTGCCAGTAGCCGACCGGGACAGGGAAAAGAGACCCAGTACTTC. Encoded protein: CASSRPGQGKETQYF.

This clonotype has more than one count but fewer than ten. The chain combines TRBV6-2 or TRBV6-3 with TRBJ2-1; 9 bases are shared with TRBD1. CDR1 and CDR2 from the germline V gene are MNHEY and SVGEGT. CDR3 size: 16 residues. Unmatched junction bases numbered 14, after V lost 6 bases and J lost 8 bases. CDR3: CASRKNPGQGSHEQFF. CDR3 bases: TGTGCCAGCAGGAAAAACCCGGGACAGGGATCCCATGAGCAGTTCTTC.

The chain carries TRBV7-3 and TRBJ1-4; tentatively, D is TRBD1 (6 bases). The CDR3 is 15 residues long. V dropped 1 base and J dropped 7 bases, with 13 bases sitting between them. Germline V gene sequence: CDR1 SGHTA, CDR2 FQGTGA. The CDR3 DNA reads as TGTGCCAGCAGCTTAATGCGTCAGGGGAGTGAAAAACTGTTTTTT. Translating gives CASSLMRQGSEKLFF.

This clonotype was found a few times. The chain employs TRBV13 and TRBJ1-2; D is perhaps TRBD1 (6 bases). Trimming pared 1 base from V and 4 bases from J, leaving 13 bases between. Germline-derived CDR1 and CDR2 are PRHDT and FYEKMQ (reference sequence). The length of the CDR3 is 15 residues. The CDR3 sequence is CASSLVGAPIYGYTF. The CDR3 DNA sequence: TGTGCCAGCAGCTTAGTGGGGGCACCCATCTATGGCTACACCTTC.

This clonotype was seen at least ten times. The chain has TRBV6-1 and TRBJ2-7; 7 bases are shared with TRBD2. This CDR3 comprises 12 residues. J was trimmed by 13 bases and V by 5 bases; bases with no gene match: 11. Germline CDR1 reads MNHNS; CDR2 reads SASEGT. Here the CDR3 reads CASSTTLTSRYF. In nucleotides, the CDR3 is TGTGCCAGCAGTACGACCCTGACTAGCCGCTACTTC.

This clonotype appeared many times. This rearrangement joins TRBV7-3 to TRBJ1-1; D remains ambiguous. Between the trimmed V and J ends, which lost 6 bases and 2 bases, there was a span of 7 bases. This CDR3 is 12 amino acids long. The germline gives CDR1 SGHTA, CDR2 FQGTGA. The CDR3 reads CASRVVNTEAFF. CDR3 DNA sequence: TGTGCCAGCAGGGTAGTTAACACTGAAGCTTTCTTT.

This clonotype was seen ten or more times. The chain couples TRBV3-1 to TRBJ2-3; 7 bases align to TRBD2. CDR1 LGHDT and CDR2 YNNKEL come from the germline V gene (reference sequence). The CDR3 consists of 16 residues. Unmatched junction bases numbered 7, after V lost 4 bases and J lost 0 bases. As DNA, the CDR3 is TGTGCCAGCAGCCGCCCTCAAGCGGGAAGCACAGATACGCAGTATTTT. Protein product: CASSRPQAGSTDTQYF.

This clonotype occurred many times. The chain links TRBV12-3 or TRBV12-4 to TRBJ2-5, with 10 positions matching TRBD1. The CDR3 is 15 amino acids. The J segment lost 2 bases and the V segment lost 3 bases, leaving 3 bases of the junction unmatched. The CDR3, as DNA: TGTGCCAGCAGTTTTCCGGGACAGGGGCAAGAGACCCAGTACTTC. Its translation: CASSFPGQGQETQYF.

The CDR3 DNA reads as TGTGCCTGGAGTGTACTTGGGAGTGAGACCCAGTACTTC. This translates into CAWSVLGSETQYF. This chain joins TRBV30 and TRBJ2-5; weak D call: TRBD2 (5 bases). The CDR3 is made up of 13 amino acids. V lost 0 bases and J 5 bases, leaving 10 bases between the germline ends. Germline-derived CDR1 and CDR2 are GTSNPN and SVGIG (reference sequence).

The chain uses TRBV2 and TRBJ2-1, with D perhaps given as TRBD1 or TRBD2 (6 bases each). Trimming shortened V by 6 bases and J by 8 bases, and 8 bases separated the two germline ends. Germline V gene data show CDR1 as SNHLY and CDR2 as FYNNEI. This CDR3 comprises 11 residues. CDR3 bases: TGTGCCAGCAGGGGGGGCCATGAGCAGTTCTTC. Amino acid sequence: CASRGGHEQFF. Drawing the rest from reference TRBV2 and TRBJ2-1, the complete variable domain is EPEVTQTPSHQVTQMGQEVILRCVPISNHLYFYWYRQILGQKVEFLVSFYNNEISEKSEIFDDQFSVERPDGSNFTLKIRSTKLEDSAMYFCASRGGHEQFFGPGTRLTVL.

This chain joins TRBV20-1 and TRBJ1-5; D gene unclear. The germline V and J ends were trimmed by 4 bases and 2 bases, with 15 bases remaining between them. The CDR3 has 15 amino acids. Germline assignment: CDR1 DFQATT and CDR2 SNEGSKA (reference sequence). The DNA of the CDR3 is TGCAGTGCTATGGAAGAGCGGTTCGGCAATCAGCCCCAGCATTTT. It encodes CSAMEERFGNQPQHF.

The sample holds a few counts of this clonotype. This chain connects TRBV19 to TRBJ1-5; tentatively, D is TRBD1 (6 bases). CDR1 and CDR2 from the germline V gene are LNHDA and SQIVND (reference sequence). The CDR3 is made up of 16 amino acids. Trimming took off 5 bases at V and 0 bases at J, with 14 bases between the two ends. The CDR3 nucleotides are TGTGCCAGTAGTCCCCGGGGGGCTTATAGCAATCAGCCCCAGCATTTT. This translates into CASSPRGAYSNQPQHF.

Worth noting for this clonotype: Just one base apart from a much larger clone, this may be a read error. The chain recombines TRBV3-1 with TRBJ1-1; D is ambiguous. CDR3 length: 12 amino acids. Germline assignment: CDR1 LGHDT and CDR2 YNNKEL (reference sequence). This CDR3 is CASSSRSSEALF. CDR3 DNA sequence: TGTGCCAGCAGCTCAAGGAGTTCTGAAGCTCTCTTT.

This clonotype came up a few times. The chain couples TRBV7-8 to TRBJ1-6, with D unclear. Germline V CDR1 and CDR2: SGHVS, FQNEAQ. This CDR3 spans 17 amino acids. Trimming cost V 1 base and J 5 bases, with 15 bases left between them. The CDR3 sequence: CASSLGWDLINNSPLHF. As DNA, the CDR3 is TGTGCCAGCAGCTTAGGGTGGGATCTAATAAATAATTCACCCCTCCACTTT.

The table lists this clonotype with a count of one. V is TRBV29-1 and J is TRBJ1-2; D is unclear. The CDR3 sequence is 10 residues long. Germline loops: CDR1 SQVTM, CDR2 ANQGSEA. V was pared by 5 bases and J by 6 bases, with 7 bases between. DNA for the CDR3: TGCAGCGTTTATGAGGATGGCTACACCTTC. Its translation: CSVYEDGYTF.

The chain joins TRBV10-3 to TRBJ2-7, with D unclear. Trimming removed 2 bases from V and 6 bases from J, with 14 bases in between. CDR3 length: 14 amino acids. Germline CDR1 reads ENHRY; CDR2 reads SYGVKD. The CDR3 here is CAISEAAVSGEQYF. In nucleotides, the CDR3 is TGTGCCATCAGTGAGGCGGCAGTCTCGGGCGAGCAGTACTTC.

This clonotype was recorded many times. V and J are TRBV2 and TRBJ2-7; no clear D. V lost 5 bases, J lost 3 bases, and 8 bases lay in between. CDR1 SNHLY and CDR2 FYNNEI come from the germline V gene. The length of the CDR3 is 12 residues. CDR3 DNA: TGTGCCAGCAGTCTCGGGCACTACGAGCAGTACTTC. This gives the protein CASSLGHYEQYF.

This sequence joins TRBV27 and TRBJ1-5; TRBD1 is a possible D gene (6 bases). Looked up from germline, CDR1 is MNHEY and CDR2 is SMNVEV (reference sequence). The CDR3 is 14 amino acids. V lost 7 bases, J lost 4 bases, and 14 bases lay in between. The CDR3 region is CASMIQGGNQPQHF. The CDR3 DNA sequence: TGTGCCAGCATGATACAGGGAGGGAATCAGCCCCAGCATTTT.

This clonotype was observed at least ten times. This sequence joins TRBV2 and TRBJ2-5; D unclear. Germline V gives CDR1 SNHLY, CDR2 FYNNEI. The CDR3 is 14 amino acids. Trimming cost V 8 bases and J 1 base, with 14 bases left between them. The CDR3 here is CASLGRPLQETQYF. Here the CDR3 DNA reads TGTGCCAGCCTTGGACGGCCCCTCCAAGAGACCCAGTACTTC.

Ten or more counts support this clonotype. CDR3 sequence reads: CASSSPGSGGYNEQFF. In DNA form, the CDR3 reads TGTGCCAGCAGCTCCCCGGGTAGCGGGGGATACAATGAGCAGTTCTTC. V is TRBV5-4 and J is TRBJ2-1; TRBD2 matches 9 bases. V gave up 3 bases and J gave up 4 bases; unmatched junction bases: 8. The CDR3 has 16 amino acids. Germline CDR1 reads SGHNT; CDR2 reads YYREEE (reference sequence).